The rows below give T cell receptor beta chains drawn from one sample of a study of shared clonotypes between healthy human individuals. Clones were read by immunoSEQ multiplex PCR, and TCRdb kept only the in-frame ones, dropping some. The sample yields some 680,000 clones, roughly 73% seen once. The sample was memory CD4+ T cells sorted from blood. The source of these receptors is a woman aged 25 to 39 in good health. Both conserved end residues are part of each CDR3. A D gene is named only where the DNA matches it firmly. Clone size, where shown, is once, few, many, or a class for clones that have expanded.

clone_size | d_call | j_call | v_call | cdr3_aa | cdr3_nt
. | . | TRBJ1-1 | TRBV9 | CASSVEEQNTEAFF | TGTGCCAGCAGCGTAGAAGAACAGAACACTGAAGCTTTCTTT
. | . | TRBJ2-2 | TRBV5-1 | CASSGGREPSAGELFF | TGCGCCAGCAGCGGCGGCCGGGAGCCCAGCGCCGGGGAGCTGTTTTTT
once | . | TRBJ1-4 | TRBV7-8 | CASSLWGGGEKLFF | TGTGCCAGCAGCCTATGGGGGGGAGGGGAAAAACTGTTTTTT
. | TRBD2 | TRBJ2-1 | TRBV27 | CASSPTSLAGVGNEQFF | TGTGCCAGCAGTCCGACATCACTAGCGGGAGTTGGCAATGAGCAGTTCTTC
once | . | TRBJ2-1 | TRBV4-2 | CASSQDVDEQFF | TGTGCCAGCAGCCAAGATGTGGATGAGCAGTTCTTC
. | TRBD2 | TRBJ2-2 | TRBV2 | CASRVAGDAGELFF | TGTGCCAGCAGGGTAGCGGGAGATGCCGGGGAGCTGTTTTTT
. | . | TRBJ1-1 | TRBV5-1 | CASSLGPQTGSTEAFF | TGCGCCAGCAGCTTGGGGCCCCAAACAGGGAGCACTGAAGCTTTCTTT
once | . | TRBJ1-2 | TRBV19 | CASSNVAGASYGYTF | TGTGCCAGTAGTAATGTGGCGGGAGCTTCTTATGGCTACACCTTC
. | TRBD2 | TRBJ2-2 | TRBV19 | CASSAGLGGELFF | TGTGCCAGTAGTGCCGGACTAGGCGGGGAGCTGTTTTTT
once | TRBD1 | TRBJ2-1 | TRBV6-5 | CASRDRGSYNEQFF | TGTGCCAGCCGGGACAGGGGCTCCTACAATGAGCAGTTCTTC
. | . | TRBJ2-1 | TRBV5-3 | CARIRYGWNSYNEQFF | TGTGCCAGAATCCGCTATGGCTGGAACTCCTACAATGAGCAGTTCTTC
. | TRBD1 | TRBJ2-7 | TRBV27 | CASSYSPGQGVGEQYF | TGTGCCAGCAGCTATTCCCCCGGACAGGGCGTTGGCGAGCAGTACTTC
. | . | TRBJ1-5 | TRBV27 | CASSFLGQSNQPQHF | TGTGCCAGCAGTTTTCTTGGGCAGAGCAATCAGCCCCAGCATTTT
. | TRBD2 | TRBJ2-1 | TRBV7-9 | CASSSDRGRTSGNNEQFF | TGTGCCAGCAGCTCTGACAGGGGCCGAACTAGCGGGAACAATGAGCAGTTCTTC
. | . | TRBJ2-1 | TRBV6-1 | CASSEHMTSYYNEQFF | TGTGCCAGCAGTGAACACATGACTAGTTACTACAATGAGCAGTTCTTC
. | . | TRBJ1-2 | TRBV18 | CASSPGRVDGYTF | TGTGCCAGCTCACCGGGAAGGGTTGACGGCTACACCTTC
. | . | TRBJ2-3 | TRBV30 | CAWRKGPSTDTQYF | TGTGCCTGGAGGAAGGGACCTAGCACAGATACGCAGTATTTT